This T cell receptor beta chain was profiled in a study of T cells in Graves' hyperthyroidism and ophthalmopathy. Study-level points and caveats: The blood repertoire included most of the expanded thyroid clonotypes above 0.001.

In its sample, this clonotype was seen many times. Antigen specificity is unknown. V lost 4 bases to trimming and J lost 0 bases, with 16 bases between them. CDR1 and CDR2 (germline): SGHAT, FQNNGV. This CDR3 spans 16 amino acids. Patients aged 18 to 65 had newly diagnosed hyperthyroidism lasting under 2 months. What was amplified from RNA transcripts were TCR beta CDR3 regions. The primer set for the first-round RT-PCR of the TCR CDR3 was HTBI. MiXCR, run by TCRdb on the multiplex PCR reads, gives a single entry per CDR3 protein. The repertoire holds about 770,000 distinct CDR3 sequences, with approximately 19% as singletons.

The sample consisted of blood. V is TRBV11-2 and J is TRBJ2-7, with D perhaps matching TRBD2 (5 bases). The clonotype was recovered from a woman aged 50 to 65 with Graves' hyperthyroidism that later progressed to Graves' ophthalmopathy. This CDR3 is CASSSRRARLSYEQYF. As DNA, the CDR3 is TGTGCCAGCAGCTCGCGGCGGGCCCGGCTCTCCTACGAGCAGTACTTC.